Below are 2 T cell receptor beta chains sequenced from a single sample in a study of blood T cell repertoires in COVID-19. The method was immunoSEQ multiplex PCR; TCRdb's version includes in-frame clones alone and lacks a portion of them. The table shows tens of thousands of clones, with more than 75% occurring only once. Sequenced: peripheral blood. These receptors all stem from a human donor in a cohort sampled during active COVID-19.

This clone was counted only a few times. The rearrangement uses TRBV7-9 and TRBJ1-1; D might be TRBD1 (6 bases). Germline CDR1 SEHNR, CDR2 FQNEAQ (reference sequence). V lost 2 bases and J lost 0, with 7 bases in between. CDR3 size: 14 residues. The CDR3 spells CASSLNRVNTEAFF. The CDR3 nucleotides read TGTGCCAGCAGCTTAAACAGGGTGAACACTGAAGCTTTCTTT. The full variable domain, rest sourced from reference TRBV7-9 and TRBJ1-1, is DTGVSQNPRHKITKRGQNVTFRCDPISEHNRLYWYRQTLGQGPEFLTYFQNEAQLEKSRLLSDRFSAERPKGSFSTLEIQRTEQGDSAMYLCASSLNRVNTEAFFGQGTRLTVV.

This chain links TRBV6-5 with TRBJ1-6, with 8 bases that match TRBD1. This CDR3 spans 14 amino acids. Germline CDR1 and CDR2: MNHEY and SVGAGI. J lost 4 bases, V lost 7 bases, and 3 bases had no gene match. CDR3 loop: CASTRGQYNSPLHF. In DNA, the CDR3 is TGTGCCAGCACCAGGGGGCAGTATAATTCACCCCTCCACTTT.